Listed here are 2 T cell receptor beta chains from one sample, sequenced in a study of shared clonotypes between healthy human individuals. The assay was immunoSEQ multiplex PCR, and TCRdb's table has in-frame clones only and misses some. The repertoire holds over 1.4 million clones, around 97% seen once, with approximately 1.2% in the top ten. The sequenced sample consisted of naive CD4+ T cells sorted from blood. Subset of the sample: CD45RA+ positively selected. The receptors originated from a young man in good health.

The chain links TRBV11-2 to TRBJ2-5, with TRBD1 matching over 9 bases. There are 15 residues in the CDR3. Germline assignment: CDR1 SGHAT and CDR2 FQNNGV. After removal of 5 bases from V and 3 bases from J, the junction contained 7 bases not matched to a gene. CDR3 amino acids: CASSVRQGGKETQYF. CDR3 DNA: TGTGCCAGCAGCGTGCGACAGGGGGGAAAAGAGACCCAGTACTTC.

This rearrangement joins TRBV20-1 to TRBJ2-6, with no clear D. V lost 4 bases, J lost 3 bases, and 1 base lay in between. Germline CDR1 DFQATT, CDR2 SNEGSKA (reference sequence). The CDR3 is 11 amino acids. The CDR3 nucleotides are TGCAGTGCTATTGGGGCCAACGTCCTGACTTTC. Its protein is CSAIGANVLTF.